Each of the 8 T cell receptor beta chains below was sequenced from the same sample in a study of blood T cells in healthy people across ages. Alongside a J-beta primer mix, a sample-barcoded 5' primer served in a second PCR lasting about 7 to 12 cycles. TCRdb called the 5' RACE reads again in MiXCR, with one record for every CDR3 protein. This table holds roughly 1.4 million distinct CDR3 sequences, almost 60% found once. The sequenced sample consisted of blood. The receptors originated from a man younger than 30 in good health.

The rearrangement uses TRBV20-1 and TRBJ1-2, with unresolved D. V was pared by 0 bases and J by 4 bases, with 9 bases between. Germline V CDR1 and CDR2: DFQATT, SNEGSKA (reference sequence). CDR3 size: 13 residues. CDR3 sequence: CSAREARFYGYTF. CDR3 coding DNA: TGCAGTGCTAGAGAGGCCAGATTCTATGGCTACACCTTC.

The gene calls are TRBV20-1 and TRBJ2-1, with 7 positions matching TRBD1. The ends lost 5 bases at V and 4 bases at J; junction bases unmatched: 8. Germline-derived CDR1 and CDR2 are DFQATT and SNEGSKA (reference sequence). CDR3 size: 14 residues. The CDR3 spells CSAPLGGRYNEQFF. The CDR3 nucleotides read TGCAGTGCTCCTTTAGGGGGCAGGTACAATGAGCAGTTCTTC.

The rearrangement uses TRBV29-1 and TRBJ2-5; tentatively, D is TRBD1 (6 bases). V was cut by 4 bases and J by 4 bases, with 16 bases left in between. There are 14 residues in the CDR3. The germline V gene has CDR1 SQVTM and CDR2 ANQGSEA. The CDR3 region is CSVVLQGRGETQYF. As DNA, the CDR3 is TGCAGCGTTGTTTTGCAGGGGCGTGGAGAGACCCAGTACTTC.

This clonotype was detected once. The V gene is TRBV6-2 or TRBV6-3, the J gene TRBJ2-1; 10 positions match TRBD1. Germline lookup yields CDR1 MNHEY and CDR2 SVGEGT. The CDR3 has 15 residues. Trimming at V came to 7 bases and at J to 10 bases, leaving 13 bases not matched to a gene. The CDR3 reads CASNLGQGLIKEQFF. CDR3 DNA sequence: TGTGCCAGCAACCTGGGACAGGGGCTTATCAAGGAGCAGTTCTTC.

V is TRBV12-3 or TRBV12-4 and J is TRBJ2-3; TRBD2 aligns across 7 bases. J gave up 6 bases and V 7 bases, and 7 bases lay outside the gene matches. CDR3 size: 13 residues. This CDR3 is CASTRGVGDTQYF. The DNA of the CDR3 is TGTGCCAGCACTCGGGGGGTTGGTGATACGCAGTATTTT.

The V gene is TRBV7-9, the J gene TRBJ2-3, with 9 nucleotides matching TRBD1. The CDR3 is 16 amino acids. Per germline, CDR1 SEHNR and CDR2 FQNEAQ (reference sequence). The V segment lost 5 bases and the J segment 2 bases; nucleotides outside the gene matches: 8. The CDR3 nucleotides are TGTGCCAGCAGCGACGGGACAGGGAGTTTCACAGATACGCAGTATTTT. Protein sequence: CASSDGTGSFTDTQYF. The variable domain in full, with the rest retrieved from reference TRBV7-9 and TRBJ2-3, is DTGVSQNPRHKITKRGQNVTFRCDPISEHNRLYWYRQTLGQGPEFLTYFQNEAQLEKSRLLSDRFSAERPKGSFSTLEIQRTEQGDSAMYLCASSDGTGSFTDTQYFGPGTRLTVL.

The CDR3, as DNA: TGTGCCACCAGTGATTTCAGGGATGGCTACACCTTC. This translates into CATSDFRDGYTF. The chain uses TRBV24-1 and TRBJ1-2, with D perhaps matching TRBD1 (5 bases). V was shortened by 1 base and J by 6 bases, with 5 bases between the two germline ends. Germline V lookup: CDR1 KGHDR, CDR2 SFDVKD. The CDR3 is made up of 12 amino acids.

The rearrangement joins TRBV28 to TRBJ2-3; D may correspond to TRBD1 or TRBD2 (6 bases each). The CDR3 consists of 12 residues. V lost 9 bases and J lost 6, with 13 bases in between. Germline lookup yields CDR1 MDHEN and CDR2 SYDVKM. The CDR3 region is CASATGADTQYF. The DNA for the CDR3 is TGTGCCAGTGCCACGGGGGCCGATACGCAGTATTTT.